This T cell receptor beta chain was found in a study of blood T cells in healthy people across ages. Study-wide context: The template switching approach captured approximately one barcoded beta molecule for every two T cells.

The study's findings and limits: The diversity estimates, figures obtained from one million T cells, were considered underestimates. The study found more naive CD4+ cells and higher diversity in long-lived than aged donors.

This clonotype showed up just a few times. The antigen is not known. The authors ran a second PCR of roughly 7 to 11 cycles using a sample-barcoded 5' primer and a J-beta primer mix. MiXCR, run by TCRdb on the 5' RACE reads, gives a single entry per CDR3 protein. The table records about 1.7 million distinct CDR3 sequences, over 25% of them present only once. CDR1 is SNHLY and CDR2 is FYNNEI in the germline V gene. The CDR3 length is 14 residues. J lost 2 bases, V lost 10 bases, and 9 bases had no gene match. The sample comprised blood. The TCR was taken from a young woman in good health. The V gene is TRBV2, the J gene TRBJ1-1, with 8 bases that match TRBD1. This CDR3 is CATTGQGDNTEAFF. For the CDR3, the DNA is TGTGCCACCACCGGACAGGGTGATAACACTGAAGCTTTCTTT.